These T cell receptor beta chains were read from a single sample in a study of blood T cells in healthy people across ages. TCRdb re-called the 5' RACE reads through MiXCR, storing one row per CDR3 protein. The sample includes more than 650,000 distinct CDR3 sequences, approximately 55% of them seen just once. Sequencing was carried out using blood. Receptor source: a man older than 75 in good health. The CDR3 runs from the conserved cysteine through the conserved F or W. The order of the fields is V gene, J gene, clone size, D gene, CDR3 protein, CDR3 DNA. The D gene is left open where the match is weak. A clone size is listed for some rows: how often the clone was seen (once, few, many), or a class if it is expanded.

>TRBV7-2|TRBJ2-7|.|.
CASSRQNYEQYF
TGTGCCAGCAGCCGACAAAACTACGAGCAGTACTTC
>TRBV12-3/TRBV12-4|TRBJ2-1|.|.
CASSLRGNYYNEQFF
TGTGCCAGCAGTTTGAGAGGAAATTACTACAATGAGCAGTTCTTC
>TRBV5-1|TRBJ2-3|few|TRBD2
CASSTGLAGQSTDTQYF
TGCGCCAGCAGCACCGGACTAGCGGGACAAAGCACAGATACGCAGTATTTT
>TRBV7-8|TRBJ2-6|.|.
CASSSQNSGANVLTF
TGTGCCAGCAGCTCTCAGAACTCTGGGGCCAACGTCCTGACTTTC
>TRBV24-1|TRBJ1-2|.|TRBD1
CATSDSDRPNYGYTF
TGTGCCACCAGTGACTCGGACAGGCCCAACTATGGCTACACCTTC
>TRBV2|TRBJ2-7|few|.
CASSEDLGPIGEQYF
TGTGCCAGCAGTGAAGATCTTGGACCGATTGGCGAGCAGTACTTC
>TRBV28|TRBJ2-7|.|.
CASSLWDSGLSYEQYF
TGTGCCAGCAGTTTATGGGACAGCGGTCTGTCCTACGAGCAGTACTTC
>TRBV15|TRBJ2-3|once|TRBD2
CASSSGRSGWGRYAYF
TGTGCCTCCAGCTCCGGGAGGAGCGGGTGGGGGAGATACGCGTATTTT
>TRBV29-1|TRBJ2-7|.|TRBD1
CSVEYLDRGYEQYF
TGCAGCGTTGAATACTTGGACAGGGGTTACGAGCAGTACTTC
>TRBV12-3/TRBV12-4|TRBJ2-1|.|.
CASQTSSYNEQFF
TGTGCCAGCCAAACTAGCTCCTACAATGAGCAGTTCTTC
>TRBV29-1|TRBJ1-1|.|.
CSVEGRRQNTEAFF
TGCAGCGTTGAAGGTAGGAGACAGAACACTGAAGCTTTCTTT
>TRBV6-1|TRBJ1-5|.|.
CASSETSNQPQHF
TGTGCCAGCAGTGAAACCTCTAATCAGCCCCAGCATTTT
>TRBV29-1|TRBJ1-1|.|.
CSVTNSAGAFF
TGCAGCGTTACTAACAGCGCCGGTGCTTTCTTT
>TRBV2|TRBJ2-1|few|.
CASPDTGFF
TGTGCCAGCCCCGACACGGGGTTCTTC
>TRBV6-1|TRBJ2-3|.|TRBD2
CASWGLVTDTQYF
TGTGCCAGCTGGGGACTAGTCACAGATACGCAGTATTTT
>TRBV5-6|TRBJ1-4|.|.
CASSSSRVLNEKLFF
TGTGCCAGCAGTTCCAGCCGGGTCCTTAATGAAAAACTGTTTTTT
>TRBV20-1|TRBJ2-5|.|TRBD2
CSARPQLAGPDEQYF
TGCAGTGCTAGACCCCAACTAGCGGGACCCGATGAGCAGTACTTC
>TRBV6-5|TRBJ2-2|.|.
CASRGEGLGTGELFF
TGTGCCAGCCGGGGAGAGGGGTTAGGGACCGGGGAGCTGTTTTTT
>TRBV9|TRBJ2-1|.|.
CASSKTGTTNNEQFF
TGTGCCAGCAGTAAAACTGGGACAACCAACAATGAGCAGTTCTTC
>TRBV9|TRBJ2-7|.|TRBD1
CASSVGQGYYEQYF
TGTGCCAGCAGCGTCGGACAGGGCTACTACGAGCAGTACTTC
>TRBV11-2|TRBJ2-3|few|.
CASRSGTRNAYF
TGTGCCAGCAGATCCGGGACCCGGAACGCGTATTTT
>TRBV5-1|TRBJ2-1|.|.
CASSWYGYNEQFF
TGCGCCAGCAGCTGGTATGGGTACAATGAGCAGTTCTTC
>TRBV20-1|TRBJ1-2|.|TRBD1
CSAPGQGRLGYGYTF
TGCAGTGCCCCGGGACAGGGGCGACTAGGCTATGGCTACACCTTC
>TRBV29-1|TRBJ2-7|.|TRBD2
CSVGPGLDIYNEQYF
TGCAGCGTTGGACCTGGACTAGACATCTACAATGAGCAGTACTTC
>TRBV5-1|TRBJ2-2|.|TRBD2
CASSLLAGVAGELFF
TGCGCCAGCAGCTTACTAGCGGGAGTAGCCGGGGAGCTGTTTTTT
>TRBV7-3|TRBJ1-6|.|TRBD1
CASIARGTGNSPPHF
TGTGCCAGCATAGCCCGTGGGACAGGGAATTCACCCCCCCACTTT
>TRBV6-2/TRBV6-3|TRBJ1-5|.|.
CASSPPGWTVSNQPQHF
TGTGCCAGCAGTCCCCCGGGTTGGACAGTTAGCAATCAGCCCCAGCATTTT
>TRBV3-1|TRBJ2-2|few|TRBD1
CASSSADRGRTGELFF
TGTGCCAGCAGCTCCGCTGACAGGGGGAGAACCGGGGAGCTGTTTTTT
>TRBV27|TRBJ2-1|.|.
CASSLNWGVDEQFF
TGTGCCAGCAGTTTAAACTGGGGCGTCGATGAGCAGTTCTTC
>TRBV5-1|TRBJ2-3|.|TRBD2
CASSTSGVTDTQYF
TGCGCCAGCAGTACTAGCGGAGTGACAGATACGCAGTATTTT
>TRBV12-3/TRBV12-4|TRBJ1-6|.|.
CASSYRYNSPLHF
TGTGCCAGCAGTTATCGATATAATTCACCCCTCCACTTT
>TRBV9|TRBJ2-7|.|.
CASSVGINSIGNYEQYF
TGTGCCAGCAGCGTAGGAATTAATAGTATTGGGAACTACGAGCAGTACTTC
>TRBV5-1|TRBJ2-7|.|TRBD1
CASSLTLTGGSYEQYF
TGCGCCAGCAGCTTAACTCTGACAGGGGGGTCCTACGAGCAGTACTTC
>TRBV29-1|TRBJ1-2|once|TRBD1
CSVRTGGRYGYTF
TGCAGCGTCCGGACAGGGGGCAGGTATGGCTACACCTTC
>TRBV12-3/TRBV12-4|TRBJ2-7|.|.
CASSSLVVPHYEQYF
TGTGCCAGCAGCTCTTTGGTAGTTCCCCACTACGAGCAGTACTTC
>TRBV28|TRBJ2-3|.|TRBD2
CASSLTSGRGTDTQYF
TGTGCCAGCAGTTTAACTAGCGGGAGGGGGACAGATACGCAGTATTTT
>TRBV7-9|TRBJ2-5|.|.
CASTLGWIGLETQYF
TGTGCCAGCACCCTAGGTTGGATAGGGTTGGAGACCCAGTACTTC
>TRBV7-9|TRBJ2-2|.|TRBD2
CASSLFGGRDGELFF
TGTGCCAGCAGCTTATTTGGCGGGAGAGACGGGGAGCTGTTTTTT
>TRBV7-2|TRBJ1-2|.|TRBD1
CASSLSPDRVGSYGYTF
TGTGCCAGCAGCTTATCACCGGACAGGGTGGGTAGCTATGGCTACACCTTC
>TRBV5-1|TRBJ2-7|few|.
CASSLRAAQRRTPYEQYF
TGCGCCAGCAGCTTGCGGGCAGCCCAGAGGAGAACCCCCTACGAGCAGTACTTC
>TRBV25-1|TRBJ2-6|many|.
CASSEAQSSGANVLTF
TGTGCCAGCAGTGAAGCCCAAAGCTCTGGGGCCAACGTCCTGACTTTC
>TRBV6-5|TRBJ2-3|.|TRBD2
CASSQLAGGPGDTQYF
TGTGCCAGCAGTCAACTAGCGGGAGGGCCAGGAGATACGCAGTATTTT
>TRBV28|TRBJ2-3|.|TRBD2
CASSLLREGPGTDTQYF
TGTGCCAGCAGTTTACTGCGGGAGGGCCCCGGCACAGATACGCAGTATTTT
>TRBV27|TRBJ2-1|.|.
CASSFYSPRYEQFF
TGTGCCAGCAGTTTTTATTCCCCTAGGTATGAGCAGTTCTTC
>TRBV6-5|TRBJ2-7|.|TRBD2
CASSYATSARSYEQYF
TGTGCCAGCAGTTACGCAACTAGCGCCCGATCCTACGAGCAGTACTTC
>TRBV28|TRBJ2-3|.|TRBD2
CASSLREGLAGVDTQYF
TGTGCCAGCAGTTTGAGGGAGGGACTAGCGGGAGTAGATACGCAGTATTTT
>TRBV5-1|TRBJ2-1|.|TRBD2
CASSPRPTSGGSYNEQFF
TGCGCCAGCAGCCCCAGACCTACTAGCGGGGGCTCCTACAATGAGCAGTTCTTC
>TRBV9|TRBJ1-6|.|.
CASSVNTGPNSPLHF
TGTGCCAGCAGCGTCAACACCGGGCCTAATTCACCCCTCCACTTT
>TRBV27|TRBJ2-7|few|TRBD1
CASSPWDSTYEQYF
TGTGCCAGCAGTCCCTGGGACAGCACTTACGAGCAGTACTTC
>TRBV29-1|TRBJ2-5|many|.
CSVEWQGRTQYF
TGCAGCGTTGAGTGGCAAGGCAGGACCCAGTACTTC
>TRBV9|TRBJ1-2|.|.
CASSTQTGNYGYTF
TGTGCCAGCAGCACCCAAACAGGGAACTATGGCTACACCTTC
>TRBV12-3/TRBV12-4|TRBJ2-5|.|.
CASSRTTYQETQYF
TGTGCCAGCAGCAGGACAACCTACCAAGAGACCCAGTACTTC
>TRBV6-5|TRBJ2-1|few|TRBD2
CASSYSRLAGGNEQFF
TGTGCCAGCAGTTATTCGCGGCTAGCGGGAGGGAATGAGCAGTTCTTC
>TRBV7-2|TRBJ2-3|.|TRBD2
CASSLEGGLAWNTQYF
TGTGCCAGCAGCTTAGAGGGGGGACTAGCGTGGAATACGCAGTATTTT
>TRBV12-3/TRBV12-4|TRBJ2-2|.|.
CASRITGTDGELFF
TGTGCCAGCAGAATCACAGGGACGGACGGGGAGCTGTTTTTT
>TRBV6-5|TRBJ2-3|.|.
CASSYTLASTTDTQYF
TGTGCCAGCAGTTACACCCTGGCTTCGACTACAGATACGCAGTATTTT
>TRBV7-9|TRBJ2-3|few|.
CASSLGAGYAYF
TGTGCCAGCAGCTTAGGGGCAGGATACGCGTATTTT
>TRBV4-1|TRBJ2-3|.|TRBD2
CASSQEAGGPLDTQYF
TGCGCCAGCAGCCAAGAAGCGGGAGGGCCCTTGGATACGCAGTATTTT
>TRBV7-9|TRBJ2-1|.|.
CASSLARRPDNEQFF
TGTGCCAGCAGCTTAGCGCGACGCCCAGACAATGAGCAGTTCTTC